This T cell receptor (beta chain) comes out of a study of T-cell reconstitution after alpha-beta-depleted transplantation in children. The study's findings and limits: Recipient T cells and thymic progenitors that survived were the source of the high TCRbeta diversity seen at day 60 in some patients. T-cell counts and diversity were attributed mostly to newly produced T cells one year after transplant. Reported findings indicate that, about two months after transplant, alpha-beta T cells came from several hundred expanded clones, which were derived from non-depleted graft cells.

By share, this clonotype ranks as medium-sized (0.01 to 0.1%). The antigen remains undetermined. A TCRbeta library incorporating unique molecular identifiers was prepared. MiXCR, run by TCRdb on the PCR reads, gives a single entry per CDR3 protein. The data show around 420,000 distinct CDR3 sequences, with 15% to 20% seen just once and over 25% held by the top ten. The CDR3 covers 15 residues. Losses at the gene ends were 4 bases for V and 8 bases for J; bases not matched to a gene: 11. Specimen: PBMCs, mostly from graft donor cells, collected 360 days after TCRalphabeta/CD19-depleted stem cell transplant. The receptor's source is a boy younger than two who had a stem cell transplant for Wiskott-Aldrich syndrome, so the T cells may come from the graft donor. The chain combines TRBV12-3 or TRBV12-4 with TRBJ2-1; TRBD2 aligns across 7 bases. The CDR3 spells CASSWFLAERDEQFF. CDR3 DNA: TGTGCCAGCAGTTGGTTCCTAGCGGAGAGGGATGAGCAGTTCTTC.